This TCR beta chain is drawn from a study of memory CD4+ T cells and cytomegalovirus serostatus. Single viable CD3+CD4+CD8-CD45RO+ cells were sorted as the memory CD4+ T cells. The germline V gene encodes CDR1 MNHEY and CDR2 SVGAGI. The CDR3 has 16 residues. This table comes from immunoSEQ multiplex PCR, and its TCRdb copy is limited to in-frame clones, with some not included. The sample shows 35,000 to 45,000 clones, 79% of them seen only once. This TCR was recovered from an adult in good health and CMV-seropositive. V usage is TRBV6-5 and J usage is TRBJ2-5; TRBD2 aligns across 12 bases. The end of the DNA aligns better with TRBJ2-7, so the J call may be wrong. The sequencing input was memory CD4+ T cells from blood. The CDR3 loop reads CASSSSLAGGTYEQYF. CDR3 nucleotide sequence: TGTGCCAGCAGTTCCTCACTAGCGGGGGGAACCTACGAGCAGTACTTC.